Below, 5 T cell receptor beta chains from the same sample are listed, as sequenced in a study of T cells in localized non-small cell lung cancer (dated by TCRdb to 2018 to 2020). The protocol used for the library was the immunoSEQ multiplex PCR assay. TCRdb took this table from immuneACCESS and kept in-frame rearrangements with V and J called. Such tables lack part of the clones; where checked against another copy, unresolved V genes explain under half of the gap, and the rest is unexplained. The sample table lists around 78,000 clones, 88% of them with a count of one. The top ten hold 20% to 25% of the sample. This sample comprised peripheral blood, obtained before any cancer treatment. The receptors were sampled from a woman aged 40-69 years with stage I squamous cell lung carcinoma.

The V gene is TRBV7-8, the J gene TRBJ2-3; D uncertain. Germline CDR1 SGHVS, CDR2 FQNEAQ. V was shortened by 4 bases and J by 6 bases, with 11 bases between the two germline ends. CDR3 length equals 13 residues. The chain's CDR3 is CASSYARTDTQYF. The CDR3 nucleotides read TGTGCCAGCAGCTATGCGCGGACGGATACGCAGTATTTT.

The V and J genes are TRBV5-1 and TRBJ2-7, with D maybe TRBD2 (6 bases). V gave up 0 bases and J gave up 5 bases, with 12 bases separating them. Per the germline V gene, CDR1 is SGHRS and CDR2 is YFSETQ. The CDR3 loop spans 14 amino acids. The CDR3 protein is CASSLARRGNEQYF. CDR3 bases: TGCGCCAGCAGCTTGGCCCGGAGGGGCAACGAGCAGTACTTC.

This chain connects TRBV4-1 to TRBJ2-5; D not resolved. Germline assignment: CDR1 MGHRA and CDR2 YSYEKL. V was pared by 3 bases and J by 3 bases, with 8 bases between. CDR3 length equals 13 residues. CDR3 sequence: CASSQGSKETQYF. In nucleotides, the CDR3 is TGCGCCAGCAGCCAGGGTAGTAAAGAGACCCAGTACTTC.

The J gene is TRBJ2-2, the V gene TRBV5-1; 7 nucleotides match TRBD1. The CDR3 is made up of 14 amino acids. With V trimmed by 8 bases and J by 2 bases, 6 bases remained unmatched. From germline, CDR1 is SGHRS and CDR2 YFSETQ. CDR3 nucleotides: TGCGCCAGTTCCCCAGGGGGAAACACCGGGGAGCTGTTTTTT. This encodes CASSPGGNTGELFF.

The chain has TRBV5-5 and TRBJ1-2; 10 positions match TRBD1. Germline V lookup: CDR1 SGHKS, CDR2 YYEKEE (reference sequence). This CDR3 spans 17 amino acids. V shed 4 bases, J shed 4 bases, and the junction held 13 bases outside the gene matches. Written as DNA, the CDR3 is TGTGCCAGCAGCCTATGGACAGGGGGAGGCTCTAGCTATGGCTACACCTTC. This translates into CASSLWTGGGSSYGYTF.